This T cell receptor (beta chain) was identified during a study of T-cell memory formation after mild COVID-19. The CDR3 loop spans 15 amino acids. With 2 bases removed from V and 2 bases from J, the gap between germline ends came to 15 bases. Germline V gene sequence: CDR1 DFQATT, CDR2 SNEGSKA (reference sequence). Study-level points and caveats: Cross-reactive memory appears to have joined, as suggested by some responding clones showing up in pre-infection memory.

This clonotype was counted a few times. The target antigen is unknown. TCRdb reprocessed the 5' RACE reads with MiXCR, giving one entry per CDR3 protein. The profile shows fewer than 250,000 distinct CDR3 sequences, 8% to 11% of them singletons. V gene TRBV20-1 combines with J gene TRBJ2-5, with D possibly TRBD2 on 6 matching bases. The sample consisted of PBMCs or a T cell subset sorted from them (not recorded which). This clonotype originated in a man younger than 30 who had mild COVID-19 (a few samples of this study predate the infection). Cell type and time point are not known. In nucleotides, the CDR3 is TGCAGTGCTAGATGGCGCGGGGCGGAACAAGAGACCCAGTACTTC. This encodes CSARWRGAEQETQYF.